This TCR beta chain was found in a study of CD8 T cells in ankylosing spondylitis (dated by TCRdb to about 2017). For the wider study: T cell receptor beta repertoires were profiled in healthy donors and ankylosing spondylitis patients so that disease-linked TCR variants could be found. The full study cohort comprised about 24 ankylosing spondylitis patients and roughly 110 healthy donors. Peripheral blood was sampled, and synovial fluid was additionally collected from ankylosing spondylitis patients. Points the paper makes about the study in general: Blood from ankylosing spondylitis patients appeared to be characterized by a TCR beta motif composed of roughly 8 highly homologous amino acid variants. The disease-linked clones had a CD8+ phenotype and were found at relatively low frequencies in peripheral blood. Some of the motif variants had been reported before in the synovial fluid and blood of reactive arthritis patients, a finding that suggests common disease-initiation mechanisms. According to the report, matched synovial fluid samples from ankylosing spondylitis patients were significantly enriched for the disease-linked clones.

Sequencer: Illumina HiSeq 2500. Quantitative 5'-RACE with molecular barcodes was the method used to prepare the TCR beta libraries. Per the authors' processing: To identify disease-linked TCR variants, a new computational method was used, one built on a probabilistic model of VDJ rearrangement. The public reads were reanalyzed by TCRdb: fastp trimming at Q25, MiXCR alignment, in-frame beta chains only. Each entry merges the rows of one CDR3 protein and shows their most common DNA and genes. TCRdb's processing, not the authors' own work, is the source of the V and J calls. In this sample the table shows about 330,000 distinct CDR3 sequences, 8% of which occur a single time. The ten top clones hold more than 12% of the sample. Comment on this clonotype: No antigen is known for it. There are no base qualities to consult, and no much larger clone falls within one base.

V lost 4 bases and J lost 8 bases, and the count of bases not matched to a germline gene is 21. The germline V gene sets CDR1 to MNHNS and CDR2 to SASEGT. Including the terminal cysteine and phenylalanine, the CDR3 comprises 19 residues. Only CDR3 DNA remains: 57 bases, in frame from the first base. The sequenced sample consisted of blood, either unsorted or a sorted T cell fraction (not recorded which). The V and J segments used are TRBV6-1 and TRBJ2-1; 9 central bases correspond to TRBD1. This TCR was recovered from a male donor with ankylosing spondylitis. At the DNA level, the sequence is TGTGCCAGCAGTGTCCGGGACAGGGCTACGGGAGGCCCCGGCGATGAGCAGTTCTTC. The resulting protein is CASSVRDRATGGPGDEQFF.